This T cell receptor beta chain was recorded in a study of CD8 T cells in ankylosing spondylitis. Germline loops: CDR1 DFQATT, CDR2 SNEGSKA (reference sequence). This CDR3 has 12 amino acids. Deletions cut 6 bases from V and 3 bases from J, with 11 bases between. TCRdb ran MiXCR on the 5' RACE reads and lists one entry per CDR3 protein. This table has hundreds of thousands of distinct CDR3 sequences, roughly 20% appearing once. Study findings and constraints: Ankylosing spondylitis blood seemed to carry a telltale TCR beta motif made of under ten highly homologous variants. From matched ankylosing spondylitis synovial fluid, disease-linked clones were reportedly recovered at significantly enriched levels.

This clonotype has a handful of counts. What it recognizes is unknown. V usage is TRBV20-1 and J usage is TRBJ1-2; the D is unclear. Material: blood, either unsorted or a sorted T cell fraction (not recorded which). This TCR came from a female donor with ankylosing spondylitis or in good health (not recorded which). The CDR3 DNA sequence: TGCAGTGCGTCGGGCCTTCACTATGGCTACACCTTC. It specifies CSASGLHYGYTF.